These 7 T cell receptor beta chains came from one sample sequenced in a study of blood T cell dynamics during melanoma immunotherapy (dated by TCRdb to the early 2020s). Libraries were prepared through the immunoSEQ multiplex PCR assay. TCRdb carries this immuneACCESS record with in-frame sequences only. Its versions omit some clonotypes, under half of them owing to an unresolved V gene in the studies checked, with the rest unexplained. This sample comprises tens of thousands of clones, 80% to 85% of them detected only once. The ten top clones hold approximately 10% of the sample. The time point label on this specimen signifies: week 3, after first cycle of checkpoint inhibitor. The source was blood, collected from a patient treated with checkpoint blockade. The receptors shown here come from a human donor with melanoma.

The J gene is TRBJ1-6, the V gene TRBV4-1; a weak D match, TRBD1 (5 bases). Germline lookup yields CDR1 MGHRA and CDR2 YSYEKL. V was trimmed by 0 bases and J by 6 bases, leaving 9 bases between them. This CDR3 contains 15 residues. CDR3 residues: CASSQDPQVNSPLHF. The CDR3 coding sequence is TGCGCCAGCAGCCAAGACCCACAGGTTAATTCACCCCTCCACTTT.

The genes are TRBV5-4 and TRBJ2-3; 10 nucleotides line up with TRBD1. This CDR3 has 13 residues. V lost 8 bases and J lost 4; bases outside the gene matches: 4. The germline CDR1 and CDR2 sequences are SGHNT and YYREEE (reference sequence). CDR3: CASKDRGADTQYF. The CDR3, as DNA: TGTGCCAGTAAGGACAGGGGGGCAGATACGCAGTATTTT. Full variable domain (missing parts from reference TRBV5-4 and TRBJ2-3): ETGVTQSPTHLIKTRGQQVTLRCSSQSGHNTVSWYQQALGQGPQFIFQYYREEENGRGNFPPRFSGLQFPNYSSELNVNALELDDSALYLCASKDRGADTQYFGPGTRLTVL.

The chain joins TRBV7-2 to TRBJ2-3, with 8 bases fitting TRBD1. The junction had 5 bases not matched to a gene; V was cut back by 6 bases and J by 0 bases. CDR1 and CDR2 from the germline V gene are SGHTA and FQGNSA. CDR3 length equals 15 residues. Here the CDR3 DNA reads TGTGCCAGCAGGTACAGGGGGGTTAGCACAGATACGCAGTATTTT. This encodes CASRYRGVSTDTQYF.

This chain connects TRBV28 to TRBJ2-7; D remains unclear. CDR3 length: 13 residues. The ends were cut back, 6 bases at V and 0 bases at J, with 9 bases in the middle. Germline values: CDR1 MDHEN, CDR2 SYDVKM. The CDR3 DNA follows: TGTGCCAGCAGGAACCCAAACTCCTACGAGCAGTACTTC. Translated: CASRNPNSYEQYF.

The chain combines TRBV5-6 with TRBJ2-7, with TRBD1 as a possible D gene (5 bases). Between the trimmed V and J ends, which lost 2 bases and 4 bases, there was a span of 13 bases. The germline CDR1 and CDR2 sequences are SGHDT and YYEEEE. The CDR3 has 14 amino acids. CDR3 residues: CASSFRSRAYEQYF. CDR3 nucleotide sequence: TGTGCCAGCAGCTTCAGGTCCAGGGCATACGAGCAGTACTTC.

The V call is TRBV2, the J call TRBJ2-1; TRBD2 agrees at 12 bases. Germline V CDR1 and CDR2: SNHLY, FYNNEI. Losses at the gene ends were 6 bases for V and 7 bases for J; bases not matched to a gene: 4. This CDR3 comprises 14 residues. The CDR3 DNA is TGTGCCAGCAGACCCGGACTAGCGGGAAATGAGCAGTTCTTC. It codes for CASRPGLAGNEQFF.

This clone was found a few times. The genes are TRBV19 and TRBJ1-1; TRBD1 agrees at 9 bases. This CDR3 has 14 amino acids. V lost 10 bases to trimming and J lost 0 bases; unmatched junction nucleotides: 6. Germline values: CDR1 LNHDA, CDR2 SQIVND (reference sequence). CDR3 DNA: TGTGCCACCAACAGGGGGCGGATGAACACTGAAGCTTTCTTT. It yields the protein CATNRGRMNTEAFF.